Below, 5 T cell receptor beta chains from the same sample are listed, as sequenced in a study of T cell repertoires in cytomegalovirus infection. Via MiXCR, TCRdb re-called the reads, giving one row per CDR3 protein. The sample yields 55,000 to 85,000 distinct CDR3 sequences, approximately 22% seen once. No antigen has been identified for these receptors. This sample comprised CD8+ T cells from cultured PBMCs, obtained from culture after CMV antigen stimulation. The receptors here all came from a human donor in good health (CMV status not recorded). Some clones in this sample may be carry-over from other donors' samples.

The rearrangement uses TRBV10-2 and TRBJ2-3, with 7 bases fitting TRBD1. The junction had 3 bases not matched to a gene; V was cut back by 0 bases and J by 0 bases. CDR1 and CDR2 from the germline V gene are WSHSY and SAAADI. The CDR3 has 16 amino acids. The chain's CDR3 is CASSESGQRSTDTQYF. CDR3 DNA sequence: TGCGCCAGCAGTGAGTCGGGACAGAGAAGCACAGATACGCAGTATTTT.

In its sample, this clonotype was seen a few times. This chain links TRBV19 with TRBJ1-2; the D gene is possibly TRBD1 (6 bases). The CDR3 spans 12 residues. V was cut by 7 bases and J by 4 bases, with 10 bases left in between. Germline values: CDR1 LNHDA, CDR2 SQIVND (reference sequence). The CDR3 sequence is CASKTGAYGYTF. The CDR3 nucleotides are TGTGCCAGTAAAACGGGGGCCTATGGCTACACCTTC.

The V gene is TRBV7-9, the J gene TRBJ2-7; 7 nucleotides match TRBD1. The V segment lost 5 bases and the J segment 1 base; nucleotides outside the gene matches: 11. Germline CDR1 is SEHNR and CDR2 is FQNEAQ (reference sequence). The CDR3 spans 16 residues. The CDR3 DNA sequence: TGTGCCAGCAGCACTGCGACAGGGAAAAGGTCCTACGAGCAGTACTTC. Amino acid sequence: CASSTATGKRSYEQYF.

The chain couples TRBV13 to TRBJ2-1; D remains unclear. The length of the CDR3 is 12 residues. The germline V gene has CDR1 PRHDT and CDR2 FYEKMQ (reference sequence). Trimming took off 5 bases at V and 6 bases at J, with 8 bases between the two ends. The CDR3, as DNA: TGTGCCAGCAGCCCCTCGGGCAATGAGCAGTTCTTC. Its translation is CASSPSGNEQFF. Complete variable domain (other parts from reference TRBV13 and TRBJ2-1): AAGVIQSPRHLIKEKRETATLKCYPIPRHDTVYWYQQGPGQDPQFLISFYEKMQSDKGSIPDRFSAQQFSDYHSELNMSSLELGDSALYFCASSPSGNEQFFGPGTRLTVL.

This clonotype was seen a few times. Here the CDR3 reads CASSDDEGIGAKNIQYF. The DNA of the CDR3 is TGTGCCAGCAGTGATGACGAGGGGATCGGGGCCAAAAACATTCAGTACTTC. The gene calls are TRBV2 and TRBJ2-4; either TRBD1 or TRBD2 may fit D (5 bases each). This CDR3 spans 17 amino acids. The ends were cut back, 3 bases at V and 1 base at J, with 16 bases in the middle. Per germline, CDR1 SNHLY and CDR2 FYNNEI.